This TCR beta chain was retrieved from a study of blood T cells in healthy people across ages. A sample-barcoded 5' primer and a J-beta primer mix were used in a second PCR of roughly 6 to 11 cycles. TCRdb re-analysed the 5' RACE reads in MiXCR, keeping a single row per CDR3 protein. The sample lists some 800,000 distinct CDR3 sequences, around a quarter seen once, with around 3.6% in the top ten. In its sample, this clonotype was seen a few times. The same data also went into a second study, on T cells of mothers and their children. That investigation notes: T cell clones that were persistent and microchimeric went undetected.

Material: blood. This clonotype was sampled from a boy aged 10-17 years in good health.

CDR3 protein: CASSLGDTLRDEQFF. CDR3 coding DNA: TGCGCCAGCAGCTTAGGTGACACCCTAAGGGATGAGCAGTTCTTC. The chain couples TRBV5-1 to TRBJ2-1; D is ambiguous. From germline, CDR1 is SGHRS and CDR2 YFSETQ. Between the trimmed V and J ends, which lost 2 bases and 8 bases, there was a span of 17 bases. This CDR3 has 15 amino acids.